These 30 T cell receptor beta chains share one sample of origin, sequenced in a study of long-term antiretroviral therapy in people with HIV. Survey-level resolution applied to immunoSEQ assay v3.0. Sequencing used immunoSEQ multiplex PCR; TCRdb keeps in-frame clones, though not all of them. Here the sample spans under 40,000 clones, approximately 85% being singletons. Sequenced here: unsorted PBMCs, sampled 0.3 years after starting antiretroviral therapy. Receptor source: a man between 18 and 29 years old with HIV.

This clone was observed a handful of times. This chain uses TRBV5-1 with TRBJ2-7; D may be TRBD2 (5 bases). V lost 0 bases, J lost 5 bases, and 12 bases lay in between. The CDR3 sequence is 14 residues long. Germline V CDR1 and CDR2: SGHRS, YFSETQ. The CDR3 nucleotides are TGCGCCAGCAGCTTGGAGTCTAGCACGCACGAGCAGTACTTC. It specifies CASSLESSTHEQYF.

The CDR3 DNA reads as TGCGCCAGCAGCACGAGGGGCACCGGGGAGCTGTTTTTT. Protein sequence: CASSTRGTGELFF. The J gene is TRBJ2-2, the V gene TRBV5-1, with D perhaps assigned TRBD1 or TRBD2 (5 bases each). The CDR3 length is 13 residues. Between the trimmed V and J ends, which lost 4 bases and 4 bases, there was a span of 8 bases. Germline CDR1 reads SGHRS; CDR2 reads YFSETQ.

This clone was counted only a few times. This sequence joins TRBV2 and TRBJ1-2; 8 nucleotides agree with TRBD1. CDR1 and CDR2 (germline): SNHLY, FYNNEI. There are 15 residues in the CDR3. V lost 3 bases and J lost 7; bases outside the gene matches: 10. CDR3 sequence reads: CASSEIRQGAGGYTF. The CDR3 coding sequence is TGTGCCAGCAGTGAGATTCGCCAGGGGGCAGGTGGCTACACCTTC.

The chain uses TRBV10-1 and TRBJ2-7; no definite D call. V was trimmed by 3 bases and J by 7 bases, leaving 19 bases between them. The CDR3 spans 15 residues. The V gene's germline CDR1 is WNHNN and CDR2 SYGVQD (reference sequence). CDR3 nucleotide sequence: TGCGCCAGCAGTGACGCGACACGGACGCCGCGGGAGCAGTACTTC. Translation gives CASSDATRTPREQYF.

The gene calls are TRBV5-4 and TRBJ1-2, with 8 bases fitting TRBD1. CDR1 is SGHNT and CDR2 is YYREEE in the germline V gene (reference sequence). J was trimmed by 8 bases and V by 4 bases; bases with no gene match: 7. This CDR3 is built from 13 residues. CDR3 bases: TGTGCCAGCAGCATGGACAGGGCAGGCGGCTACACCTTC. Its protein is CASSMDRAGGYTF.

The chain couples TRBV2 to TRBJ2-2; D remains ambiguous. The CDR3 contains 11 residues. Germline assignment: CDR1 SNHLY and CDR2 FYNNEI. V lost 5 bases to trimming and J lost 4 bases, with 2 bases between them. The DNA of the CDR3 is TGTGCCAGCAGTCCCACCGGGGAGCTGTTTTTT. It codes for CASSPTGELFF.

The rearrangement joins TRBV6-5 to TRBJ2-1; 7 positions match TRBD1. CDR3 length equals 13 residues. Germline CDR1 reads MNHEY; CDR2 reads SVGAGI. The junction had 5 bases not matched to a gene; V was cut back by 8 bases and J by 4 bases. The CDR3 spells CASSRTGYNEQFF. CDR3 sequence (DNA): TGTGCCAGCTCCAGGACAGGTTACAATGAGCAGTTCTTC.

This clone has a single count. The rearrangement joins TRBV27 to TRBJ2-2, with 7 bases that match TRBD2. The trim removed 5 bases at V and 1 base at J, leaving 7 bases unmatched. The CDR3 has 16 residues. Germline CDR1 is MNHEY and CDR2 is SMNVEV (reference sequence). DNA of the CDR3: TGTGCCAGCAGTCAATTACTAGCGCAGAACACCGGGGAGCTGTTTTTT. Protein product: CASSQLLAQNTGELFF.

V is TRBV5-6 and J is TRBJ2-1; D is undetermined. Trimming pared 4 bases from V and 8 bases from J, leaving 16 bases between. This CDR3 region has 14 residues. Germline values: CDR1 SGHDT, CDR2 YYEEEE. As DNA, the CDR3 is TGTGCCAGCAGCGACCGCCGGGTTAGGGATGAGCAGTTCTTC. Translating gives CASSDRRVRDEQFF.

V and J are TRBV9 and TRBJ2-3; D not certain. The CDR3 sequence is 15 residues long. V lost 2 bases, J lost 0 bases, and 10 bases lay in between. Per germline, CDR1 SGDLS and CDR2 YYNGEE. CDR3 amino acids: CASSVASASTDTQYF. CDR3 nucleotide sequence: TGTGCCAGCAGCGTGGCCTCCGCCAGCACAGATACGCAGTATTTT.

This chain uses TRBV7-9 with TRBJ2-5; maybe TRBD2 (6 bases). V was pared by 4 bases and J by 6 bases, with 18 bases between. Germline CDR1 reads SEHNR; CDR2 reads FQNEAQ (reference sequence). This CDR3 spans 15 amino acids. CDR3: CASSSTRDSLKTQYF. As DNA, the CDR3 is TGTGCCAGCAGCTCCACCCGGGACTCTTTAAAGACCCAGTACTTC.

The V and J genes are TRBV19 and TRBJ2-2; D gene uncertain. CDR1 is LNHDA and CDR2 is SQIVND in the germline V gene (reference sequence). Trimming shortened V by 3 bases and J by 6 bases, and 8 bases separated the two germline ends. The CDR3 is 13 residues long. CDR3 nucleotides: TGTGCCAGTAGTATGTGGGGATCCGGGGAGCTGTTTTTT. This translates into CASSMWGSGELFF.

V is TRBV30 and J is TRBJ2-1, with D perhaps assigned TRBD1 or TRBD2 (5 bases each). Germline lookup yields CDR1 GTSNPN and CDR2 SVGIG (reference sequence). The CDR3 has 12 amino acids. Trimming pared 0 bases from V and 8 bases from J, leaving 8 bases between. The CDR3 nucleotides read TGTGCCTGGAGTGTACTAGGGGATGAGCAGTTCTTC. Protein: CAWSVLGDEQFF. The whole variable domain, remainder taken from reference TRBV30 and TRBJ2-1, is SQTIHQWPATLVQPVGSPLSLECTVEGTSNPNLYWYRQAAGRGLQLLFYSVGIGQISSEVPQNLSASRPQDRQFILSSKKLLLSDSGFYLCAWSVLGDEQFFGPGTRLTVL.

The chain combines TRBV6-5 with TRBJ2-5; D is tentatively TRBD1 or TRBD2 (7 bases each). In germline, CDR1 is MNHEY, CDR2 SVGAGI. The CDR3 sequence is 14 residues long. V was pared by 5 bases and J by 4 bases, with 14 bases between. CDR3 in amino acids: CASSVQGGIETQYF. Here the CDR3 DNA reads TGTGCCAGCAGTGTCCAGGGGGGGATAGAGACCCAGTACTTC.

The CDR3 loop is CSVGRGMNTEAFF. CDR3 bases: TGCAGCGTTGGGAGAGGGATGAACACTGAAGCTTTCTTT. This chain joins TRBV29-1 and TRBJ1-1; D is undetermined. The germline CDR1 and CDR2 sequences are SQVTM and ANQGSEA. Trimming took 4 bases from V and 0 from J, leaving 9 bases between them. The CDR3 extends over 13 amino acids. Filled out from reference TRBV29-1 and TRBJ1-1, the complete variable domain reads SAVISQKPSRDICQRGTSLTIQCQVDSQVTMMFWYRQQPGQSLTLIATANQGSEATYESGFVIDKFPISRPNLTFSTLTVSNMSPEDSSIYLCSVGRGMNTEAFFGQGTRLTVV.

This clone is a singleton in its sample. V gene TRBV9 combines with J gene TRBJ2-3; 9 bases match TRBD1. CDR3 length: 15 residues. Germline CDR1 SGDLS, CDR2 YYNGEE. The J segment lost 4 bases and the V segment lost 2 bases, leaving 5 bases of the junction unmatched. The CDR3 region is CASSVRDRVADTQYF. The DNA of the CDR3 is TGTGCCAGCAGCGTCCGGGACAGGGTTGCAGATACGCAGTATTTT.

This clone was recorded only once. The junction differs from germline at one of its ends, possibly a read error. This rearrangement joins TRBV9 to TRBJ2-2, with 8 positions matching TRBD1. In germline, CDR1 is SGDLS, CDR2 YYNGEE. The CDR3 covers 15 residues. CDR3 residues: CASSQKTGDTGELFF. The CDR3 DNA reads as TGTGCCAGCAGCCAAAAGACAGGGGACACCGGGGAGTTGTTTTTT.

CDR3 sequence reads: CSVDGGESTDTQYF. In DNA, the CDR3 is TGCAGCGTTGATGGGGGGGAGAGCACAGATACGCAGTATTTT. The chain couples TRBV29-1 to TRBJ2-3, with 7 bases that match TRBD2. Germline values: CDR1 SQVTM, CDR2 ANQGSEA. The ends lost 3 bases at V and 0 bases at J; junction bases unmatched: 3. The CDR3 is 14 amino acids.

The V call is TRBV28, the J call TRBJ2-2; D is perhaps TRBD2 (6 bases). CDR1 is MDHEN and CDR2 is SYDVKM in the germline V gene. The CDR3 is 15 amino acids. Deletions cut 2 bases from V and 5 bases from J, with 12 bases between. The CDR3 coding sequence is TGTGCCAGCAGTTTAGGCGGGGAAGCAACCGGGGAGCTGTTTTTT. It specifies CASSLGGEATGELFF.

As to this clone: This sample includes further DNA sequences coding for the same CDR3. The V call is TRBV5-1, the J call TRBJ1-2, with no clear D. V lost 4 bases, J lost 2 bases, and 6 bases lay in between. This CDR3 is built from 12 residues. Germline lookup yields CDR1 SGHRS and CDR2 YFSETQ. CDR3: CASSGENYGYTF. CDR3 nucleotide sequence: TGCGCCAGCAGCGGGGAGAACTATGGCTACACCTTC.

The chain employs TRBV6-5 and TRBJ1-1, with TRBD1 matching over 8 bases. With 4 bases clipped from V and 4 bases from J, the junction kept 5 bases outside the gene matches. This CDR3 contains 14 residues. Germline assignment: CDR1 MNHEY and CDR2 SVGAGI. The CDR3 region is CASSSGGSATEAFF. The CDR3 DNA reads as TGTGCCAGCAGTTCAGGGGGCTCGGCCACTGAAGCTTTCTTT.

The V and J genes are TRBV6-5 and TRBJ2-5; TRBD2 matches at 9 bases. Germline loops: CDR1 MNHEY, CDR2 SVGAGI. CDR3 length: 13 residues. The V and J ends lost 7 bases and 4 bases, in that order; junction bases with no gene match: 4. The CDR3 protein is CASTPSGTETQYF. CDR3 DNA: TGTGCCAGCACGCCTAGCGGGACAGAGACCCAGTACTTC.

V usage is TRBV11-2 and J usage is TRBJ2-1; 8 bases are shared with TRBD2. The ends lost 8 bases at V and 6 bases at J; junction bases unmatched: 6. The CDR3 sequence is 13 residues long. Germline V lookup: CDR1 SGHAT, CDR2 FQNNGV. CDR3 DNA sequence: TGTGCCAGCGGAAGACTAGCGCCCAATGAGCAGTTCTTC. Protein sequence: CASGRLAPNEQFF. Full variable domain (missing parts from reference TRBV11-2 and TRBJ2-1): EAGVAQSPRYKIIEKRQSVAFWCNPISGHATLYWYQQILGQGPKLLIQFQNNGVVDDSQLPKDRFSAERLKGVDSTLKIQPAKLEDSAVYLCASGRLAPNEQFFGPGTRLTVL.

The rearrangement links TRBV15 to TRBJ2-7; 12 bases are a match to TRBD2. This CDR3 spans 16 amino acids. V was clipped by 0 bases and J by 10 bases; unmatched bases: 10. Per germline, CDR1 LNHNV and CDR2 YYDKDF (reference sequence). CDR3 DNA sequence: TGTGCCACCAGCAGAGATGCCCCGCTAGCGGGGGGGTCTCAGTACTTC. Its protein is CATSRDAPLAGGSQYF.

The chain combines TRBV5-5 with TRBJ2-2, with TRBD2 as a possible D gene (6 bases). The CDR3 sequence is 12 residues long. Germline V gene lookup returns CDR1 SGHKS and CDR2 YYEKEE (reference sequence). V was trimmed by 5 bases and J by 6 bases, leaving 8 bases between them. CDR3 DNA sequence: TGTGCCAGCAGAGTAGCGGCCGGGGAGCTGTTTTTT. Residues: CASRVAAGELFF.

A few counts support this clone. J is TRBJ1-3 and V is TRBV6-5; 7 nucleotides agree with TRBD1. This CDR3 comprises 16 residues. CDR1 is MNHEY, CDR2 SVGAGI, per germline. Germline trimming cut 0 bases from V and 4 bases from J; bases unmatched to any gene: 6. The CDR3 DNA is TGTGCCAGCAGTTACTCTTACAGGGGTACCGGAAACACCATATATTTT. Its protein is CASSYSYRGTGNTIYF.

The chain uses TRBV27 and TRBJ2-7; D is possibly TRBD1 (6 bases). Germline assignment: CDR1 MNHEY and CDR2 SMNVEV (reference sequence). The germline V and J ends were trimmed by 5 bases and 3 bases, with 17 bases remaining between them. The CDR3 covers 15 residues. CDR3 in amino acids: CASSPSGQTIYEQYF. CDR3 nucleotides: TGTGCCAGCAGTCCCAGCGGACAGACCATCTACGAGCAGTACTTC.

The chain links TRBV6-5 to TRBJ1-2; D unclear. This CDR3 has 14 amino acids. Germline lookup yields CDR1 MNHEY and CDR2 SVGAGI. V lost 0 bases and J 2 bases, leaving 7 bases between the germline ends. As DNA, the CDR3 is TGTGCCAGCAGTTACTCGACCAGAAACTATGGCTACACCTTC. It codes for CASSYSTRNYGYTF.

The chain has TRBV30 and TRBJ2-3; 7 bases line up with TRBD1. In germline, CDR1 is GTSNPN, CDR2 SVGIG (reference sequence). The CDR3 sequence is 16 residues long. After removal of 2 bases from V and 1 base from J, the junction contained 9 bases not matched to a gene. CDR3 protein: CAWSSYRGGGTDTQYF. The CDR3, as DNA: TGTGCCTGGAGTTCCTACAGGGGCGGAGGCACAGATACGCAGTATTTT. Complete variable domain (other parts from reference TRBV30 and TRBJ2-3): SQTIHQWPATLVQPVGSPLSLECTVEGTSNPNLYWYRQAAGRGLQLLFYSVGIGQISSEVPQNLSASRPQDRQFILSSKKLLLSDSGFYLCAWSSYRGGGTDTQYFGPGTRLTVL.

The chain has TRBV7-2 and TRBJ1-5; D is possibly TRBD1 (5 bases). This CDR3 has 16 amino acids. CDR1 is SGHTA, CDR2 FQGNSA, per germline. With 0 bases removed from V and 2 bases from J, the gap between germline ends came to 11 bases. The CDR3, as DNA: TGTGCCAGCAGCTTAGCATCCAGGGAAGGCAATCAGCCCCAGCATTTT. Translation gives CASSLASREGNQPQHF.